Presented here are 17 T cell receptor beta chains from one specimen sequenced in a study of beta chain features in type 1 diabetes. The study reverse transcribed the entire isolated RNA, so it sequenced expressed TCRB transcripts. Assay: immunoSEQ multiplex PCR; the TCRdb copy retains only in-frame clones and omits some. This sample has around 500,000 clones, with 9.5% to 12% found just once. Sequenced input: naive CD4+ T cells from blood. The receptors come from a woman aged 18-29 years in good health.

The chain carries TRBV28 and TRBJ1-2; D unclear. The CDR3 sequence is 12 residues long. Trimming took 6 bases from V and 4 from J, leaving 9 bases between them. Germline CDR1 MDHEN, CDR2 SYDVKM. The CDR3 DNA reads TGTGCCAGCAGAGAATTGGGCTATGGCTACACCTTC. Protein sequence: CASRELGYGYTF.

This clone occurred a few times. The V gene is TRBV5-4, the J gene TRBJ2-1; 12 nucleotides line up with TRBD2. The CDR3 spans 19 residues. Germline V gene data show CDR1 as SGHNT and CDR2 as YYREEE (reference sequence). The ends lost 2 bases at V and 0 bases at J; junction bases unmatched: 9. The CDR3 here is CASSFDGTSGWSSYNEQFF. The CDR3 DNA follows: TGTGCCAGCAGCTTTGATGGGACTAGCGGGTGGAGCTCCTACAATGAGCAGTTCTTC.

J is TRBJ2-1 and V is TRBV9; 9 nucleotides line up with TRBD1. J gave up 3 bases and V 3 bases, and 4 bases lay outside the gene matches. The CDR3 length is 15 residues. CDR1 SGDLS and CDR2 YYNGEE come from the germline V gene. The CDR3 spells CASSARDRVYNEQFF. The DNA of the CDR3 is TGTGCCAGCAGCGCAAGGGACAGGGTCTACAATGAGCAGTTCTTC.

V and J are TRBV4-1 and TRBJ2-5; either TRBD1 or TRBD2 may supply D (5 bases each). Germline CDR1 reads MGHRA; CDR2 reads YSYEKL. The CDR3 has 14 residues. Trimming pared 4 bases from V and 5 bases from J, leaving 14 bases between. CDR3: CASSRQGGGETQYF. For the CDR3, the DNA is TGCGCCAGCAGCCGGCAGGGCGGCGGGGAGACCCAGTACTTC.

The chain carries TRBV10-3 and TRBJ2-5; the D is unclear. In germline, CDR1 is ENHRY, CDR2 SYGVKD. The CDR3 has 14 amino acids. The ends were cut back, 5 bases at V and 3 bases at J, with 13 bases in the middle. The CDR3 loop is CAISFGQAKETQYF. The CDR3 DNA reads TGTGCCATCAGTTTCGGCCAGGCGAAAGAGACCCAGTACTTC.

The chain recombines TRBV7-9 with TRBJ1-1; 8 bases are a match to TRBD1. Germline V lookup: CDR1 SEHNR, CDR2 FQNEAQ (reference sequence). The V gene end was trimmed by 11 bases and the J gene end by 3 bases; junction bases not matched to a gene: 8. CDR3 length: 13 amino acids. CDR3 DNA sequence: TGTGCCGGACAGGGTGGGTGGGACACTGAAGCTTTCTTT. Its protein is CAGQGGWDTEAFF.

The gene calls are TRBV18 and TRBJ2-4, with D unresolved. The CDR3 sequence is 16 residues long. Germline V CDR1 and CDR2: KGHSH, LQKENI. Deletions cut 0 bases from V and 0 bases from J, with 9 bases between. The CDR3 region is CASSPPQQLAKNIQYF. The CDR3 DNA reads TGTGCCAGCTCACCACCACAACAACTAGCCAAAAACATTCAGTACTTC.

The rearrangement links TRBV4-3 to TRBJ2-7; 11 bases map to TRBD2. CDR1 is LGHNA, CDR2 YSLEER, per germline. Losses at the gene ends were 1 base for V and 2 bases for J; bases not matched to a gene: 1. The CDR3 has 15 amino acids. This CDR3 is CASSQGSGRAYEQYF. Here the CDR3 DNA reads TGCGCCAGCAGCCAAGGTAGCGGGAGGGCCTACGAGCAGTACTTC.

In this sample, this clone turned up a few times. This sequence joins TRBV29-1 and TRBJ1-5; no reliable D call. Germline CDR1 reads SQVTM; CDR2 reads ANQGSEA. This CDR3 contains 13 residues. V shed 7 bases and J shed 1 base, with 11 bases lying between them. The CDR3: CSAATGSNQPQHF. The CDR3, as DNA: TGCAGCGCGGCTACGGGGAGCAATCAGCCCCAGCATTTT.

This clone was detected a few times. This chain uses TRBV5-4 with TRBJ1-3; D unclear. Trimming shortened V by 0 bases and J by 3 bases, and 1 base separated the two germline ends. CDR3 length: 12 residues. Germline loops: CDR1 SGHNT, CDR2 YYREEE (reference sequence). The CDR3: CASSLDGNTIYF. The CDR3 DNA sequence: TGTGCCAGCAGCTTGGATGGAAACACCATATATTTT.

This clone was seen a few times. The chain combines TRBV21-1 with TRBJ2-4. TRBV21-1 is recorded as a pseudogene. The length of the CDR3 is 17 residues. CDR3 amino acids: CASSRDGPSFAKNIQYF. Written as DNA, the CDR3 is TGTGCCAGCAGCAGGGACGGTCCATCCTTCGCCAAAAACATTCAGTACTTC.

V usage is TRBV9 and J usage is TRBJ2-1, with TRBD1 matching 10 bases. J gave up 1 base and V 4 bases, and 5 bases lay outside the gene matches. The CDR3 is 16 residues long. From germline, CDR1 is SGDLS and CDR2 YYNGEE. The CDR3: CASSLRQGASYNEQFF. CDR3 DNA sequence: TGTGCCAGCAGCCTCAGACAGGGGGCGTCCTACAATGAGCAGTTCTTC.

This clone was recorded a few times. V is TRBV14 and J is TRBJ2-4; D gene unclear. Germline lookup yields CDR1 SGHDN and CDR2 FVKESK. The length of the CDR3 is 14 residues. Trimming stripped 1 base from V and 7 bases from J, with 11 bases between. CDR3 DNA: TGTGCCAGCAGCCAAGCCACAATGGGTAACATTCAGTACTTC. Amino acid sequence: CASSQATMGNIQYF.

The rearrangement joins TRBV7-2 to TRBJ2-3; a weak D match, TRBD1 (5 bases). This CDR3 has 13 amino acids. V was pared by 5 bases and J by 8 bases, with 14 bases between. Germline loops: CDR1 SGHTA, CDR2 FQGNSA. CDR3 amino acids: CASSDLMGRTQYF. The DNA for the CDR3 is TGTGCCAGCAGCGACCTGATGGGGCGTACGCAGTATTTT.

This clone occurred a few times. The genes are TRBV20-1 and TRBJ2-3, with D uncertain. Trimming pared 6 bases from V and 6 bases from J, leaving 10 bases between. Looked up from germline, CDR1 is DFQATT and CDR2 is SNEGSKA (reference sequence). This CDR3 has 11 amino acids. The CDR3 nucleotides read TGCAGTGCGCAGAGAGCGGATACGCAGTATTTT. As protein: CSAQRADTQYF.

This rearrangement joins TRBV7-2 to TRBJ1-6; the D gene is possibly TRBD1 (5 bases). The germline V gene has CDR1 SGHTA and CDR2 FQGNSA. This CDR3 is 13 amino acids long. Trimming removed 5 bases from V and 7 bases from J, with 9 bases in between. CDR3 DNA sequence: TGTGCCAGCAGCATAGACAGCAATTCACCCCTCCACTTT. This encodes CASSIDSNSPLHF. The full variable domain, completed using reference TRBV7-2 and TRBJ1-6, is GAGVSQSPSNKVTEKGKDVELRCDPISGHTALYWYRQSLGQGLEFLIYFQGNSAPDKSGLPSDRFSAERTGGSVSTLTIQRTQQEDSAVYLCASSIDSNSPLHFGNGTRLTVT.

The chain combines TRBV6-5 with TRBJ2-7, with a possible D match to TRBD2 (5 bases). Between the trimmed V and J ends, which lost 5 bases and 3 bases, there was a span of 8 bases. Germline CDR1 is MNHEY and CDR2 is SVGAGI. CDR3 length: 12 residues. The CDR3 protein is CASSTRGYEQYF. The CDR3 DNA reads TGTGCCAGCAGTACTAGAGGCTACGAGCAGTACTTC.